The 30 T cell receptor beta chains below were found in one sample sequenced in a study of regulatory T cells in long-lasting Graves disease. iRepertoire HTBI primers and Arm-PCR of CDR3 regions built TCR beta libraries. TCRdb re-derived calls from the multiplex PCR reads in MiXCR, one entry per CDR3 protein. The sample includes 550,000 to 600,000 distinct CDR3 sequences, 16% seen only once; the top ten take 9.5% to 15%. Time point meaning: newly diagnosed GD, antithyroid drugs for less than 3 months. The TCR library was made from RNA extracted from PBMCs. Another study also made use of these data, one on T cells in Graves' hyperthyroidism and ophthalmopathy.

The specimen was peripheral blood mononuclear cells (PBMCs), collected at new diagnosis, from a patient treated with antithyroid drugs. The receptors shown here come from a man aged 18 to 29 with Graves disease.

This clonotype has a count of ten or more. The chain has TRBV7-2 and TRBJ2-1; 10 positions agree with TRBD1. Germline lookup yields CDR1 SGHTA and CDR2 FQGNSA. The CDR3 has 17 amino acids. The V gene end was trimmed by 0 bases and the J gene end by 3 bases; junction bases not matched to a gene: 5. CDR3 bases: TGTGCCAGCAGCTTAGCCACCGGGACAGGGGTCTACAATGAGCAGTTCTTC. Translating it yields CASSLATGTGVYNEQFF.

This clonotype was recorded at least ten times. The genes are TRBV27 and TRBJ1-2; TRBD1 matches at 8 bases. Germline loops: CDR1 MNHEY, CDR2 SMNVEV (reference sequence). With 6 bases clipped from V and 8 bases from J, the junction kept 11 bases outside the gene matches. CDR3 length equals 14 residues. The CDR3 here is CASRPGGAYHGYTF. The CDR3 nucleotides are TGTGCCAGCAGGCCAGGGGGCGCTTATCACGGCTACACCTTC.

The rearrangement joins TRBV5-1 to TRBJ2-5, with D possibly being TRBD1 (6 bases). The CDR3 runs 18 residues. The ends were cut back, 2 bases at V and 0 bases at J, with 20 bases in the middle. Germline lookup yields CDR1 SGHRS and CDR2 YFSETQ. The CDR3 loop is CASSLVIPGQLYQETQYF. CDR3 nucleotides: TGCGCCAGCAGCTTAGTCATCCCGGGACAACTGTACCAAGAGACCCAGTACTTC.

The CDR3 region is CASSLTGGDEQFF. In DNA, the CDR3 is TGTGCCAGCAGCTTGACAGGGGGTGATGAGCAGTTCTTC. V gene TRBV5-4 combines with J gene TRBJ2-1; 8 nucleotides agree with TRBD1. The CDR3 is 13 amino acids. The trim removed 1 base at V and 8 bases at J, leaving 2 bases unmatched. CDR1 and CDR2 (germline): SGHNT, YYREEE (reference sequence).

On this clonotype itself: A much more abundant neighbour one base away suggests this may be a read error. This chain joins TRBV6-2 or TRBV6-3 and TRBJ2-3; no firm D call. The germline gives CDR1 MNHEY, CDR2 SVGEGT. Trimming cost V 1 base and J 2 bases, with 22 bases left between them. The CDR3 has 19 residues. The CDR3 protein is CASSYLKLLAVGATDTQYF. The CDR3 DNA follows: TGTGCCAGCAGTTACTTGAAATTGCTTGCGGTAGGAGCCACAGATACGCAGTATTTT.

The table lists this clonotype with many counts. The chain couples TRBV12-3 or TRBV12-4 to TRBJ2-7; 7 bases align to TRBD1. Trimming cost V 4 bases and J 0 bases; bases outside gene matches: 6. This CDR3 region has 15 residues. CDR3 region: CASSSRGILSYEQYF. The CDR3 coding sequence is TGTGCCAGCAGTTCCAGGGGGATCCTCTCCTACGAGCAGTACTTC.

This clonotype was seen ten or more times. This chain connects TRBV2 to TRBJ1-1; no definite D call. CDR3 size: 10 residues. The germline V gene has CDR1 SNHLY and CDR2 FYNNEI. Deletions cut 10 bases from V and 9 bases from J, with 12 bases between. The CDR3 loop reads CAKNREQAFF. DNA of the CDR3: TGTGCCAAAAACCGGGAGCAAGCTTTCTTT.

This clonotype was detected ten times or more. The chain uses TRBV6-2 or TRBV6-3 and TRBJ2-5; D is ambiguous. Trimming removed 0 bases at V and 1 base at J, with 9 bases between. Germline loops: CDR1 MNHEY, CDR2 SVGEGT. The CDR3 runs to 15 residues. CDR3 DNA sequence: TGTGCCAGCAGTTACTCCAGGCATGTCCAAGAGACCCAGTACTTC. This encodes CASSYSRHVQETQYF.

This clonotype has just a few counts. The chain combines TRBV7-3 with TRBJ2-3; D is unresolved. Germline CDR1 is SGHTA and CDR2 is FQGTGA. The CDR3 spans 14 residues. V was shortened by 1 base and J by 7 bases, with 12 bases between the two germline ends. The CDR3 loop is CASSLMSGDNTQYF. The CDR3 bases are TGTGCCAGCAGCTTAATGTCTGGCGATAATACGCAGTATTTT. Variable domain in full (rest from reference TRBV7-3 and TRBJ2-3): GAGVSQTPSNKVTEKGKYVELRCDPISGHTALYWYRQSLGQGPEFLIYFQGTGAADDSGLPNDRFFAVRPEGSVSTLKIQRTERGDSAVYLCASSLMSGDNTQYFGPGTRLTVL.

This clonotype has more than one count but fewer than ten. The genes are TRBV4-2 and TRBJ1-6; tentatively, D is TRBD1 (5 bases). V was shortened by 0 bases and J by 8 bases, with 11 bases between the two germline ends. The CDR3 is 15 amino acids. The V gene's germline CDR1 is LGHNA and CDR2 YNFKEQ. The CDR3 nucleotides are TGTGCCAGCAGCCAAGAACCAGGGCTGGATTCACCCCTCCACTTT. Translation: CASSQEPGLDSPLHF.

The table lists this clonotype with many counts. This chain joins TRBV2 and TRBJ2-1; TRBD2 matches at 12 bases. CDR3 size: 15 residues. With 7 bases clipped from V and 4 bases from J, the junction kept 5 bases outside the gene matches. Germline values: CDR1 SNHLY, CDR2 FYNNEI. The DNA for the CDR3 is TGTGCCAGCACAGAACTAGCGGGAGGATACAATGAGCAGTTCTTC. Its translation: CASTELAGGYNEQFF.

Ten or more counts support this clonotype. The chain is built from TRBV29-1 and TRBJ1-4, with 8 bases aligning to TRBD1. Germline CDR1 SQVTM, CDR2 ANQGSEA. This CDR3 is built from 14 residues. V lost 3 bases and J lost 5; bases outside the gene matches: 5. DNA for the CDR3: TGCAGCGTTGATTCAGGGGGCAAGAATGAAAAACTGTTTTTT. Residues: CSVDSGGKNEKLFF.

Regarding this clonotype: A single base separates this from a much larger clone, so it may be a read error. V gene TRBV7-2 combines with J gene TRBJ2-7; maybe TRBD2 (5 bases). V lost 1 base and J lost 3, with 25 bases in between. The CDR3 sequence is 19 residues long. Germline V lookup: CDR1 SGHTA, CDR2 FQGNSA. CDR3 protein: CASSLGGMVGVSLRYEQYF. The DNA of the CDR3 is TGTGCCAGCAGCTTAGGCGGCATGGTGGGAGTCTCGTTACGCTACGAGCAGTACTTC. The complete variable domain, with remaining parts taken from reference TRBV7-2 and TRBJ2-7, reads GAGVSQSPSNKVTEKGKDVELRCDPISGHTALYWYRQSLGQGLEFLIYFQGNSAPDKSGLPSDRFSAERTGGSVSTLTIQRTQQEDSAVYLCASSLGGMVGVSLRYEQYFGPGTRLTVT.

This clonotype was seen repeatedly, ten times or more. The chain links TRBV7-8 to TRBJ2-3; 10 bases match TRBD2. The trim removed 7 bases at V and 5 bases at J, leaving 6 bases unmatched. The CDR3 runs 14 residues. From germline, CDR1 is SGHVS and CDR2 FQNEAQ. CDR3 sequence: CASTLLAGEDTQYF. The CDR3 region has the DNA TGTGCCAGCACCCTTCTAGCGGGAGAAGATACGCAGTATTTT.

This clonotype has only a few counts. The rearrangement uses TRBV20-1 and TRBJ1-1; 8 bases map to TRBD1. This CDR3 is built from 15 residues. The V and J ends lost 2 bases and 0 bases, in that order; junction bases with no gene match: 5. The germline gives CDR1 DFQATT, CDR2 SNEGSKA (reference sequence). The CDR3 reads CSARLRGQVNTEAFF. The CDR3 nucleotides are TGCAGTGCTAGATTAAGGGGACAGGTGAACACTGAAGCTTTCTTT.

This clonotype was observed at least ten times. The chain links TRBV20-1 to TRBJ1-5; TRBD1 agrees at 8 bases. Germline CDR1 reads DFQATT; CDR2 reads SNEGSKA (reference sequence). CDR3 length: 18 amino acids. V trimming: 5 bases; J trimming: 1 base; junction bases outside the gene matches: 16. CDR3 DNA sequence: TGCAGTGCTGAACGACCTCTCAGGGGGCGGCGGAGCAATCAGCCCCAGCATTTT. This sequence encodes CSAERPLRGRRSNQPQHF.

This clonotype was counted ten times or more. The chain is built from TRBV28 and TRBJ2-7; D is perhaps TRBD2 (5 bases). Germline V gene data show CDR1 as MDHEN and CDR2 as SYDVKM. V lost 9 bases, J lost 1 base, and 10 bases lay in between. The CDR3 contains 12 residues. DNA of the CDR3: TGTGCCAGTGGGAGTTTTTCCTACGAGCAGTACTTC. Translation: CASGSFSYEQYF.

The chain combines TRBV12-3 or TRBV12-4 with TRBJ1-1, with D unclear. The length of the CDR3 is 13 residues. Trimming cost V 1 base and J 3 bases, with 6 bases left between them. As DNA, the CDR3 is TGTGCCAGCAGTTTAGGGTGGGACACTGAAGCTTTCTTT. Protein sequence: CASSLGWDTEAFF.

This clonotype has at least ten counts. This chain links TRBV24-1 with TRBJ1-1; possibly TRBD1 for D (5 bases). CDR3 length: 14 residues. Trimming cost V 3 bases and J 5 bases, with 12 bases left between them. CDR1 is KGHDR, CDR2 SFDVKD, per germline. The CDR3 DNA sequence: TGTGCCACCAGTGATGCCCGGGGGGAAACTGAAGCTTTCTTT. Translating it yields CATSDARGETEAFF.

In this sample, this clonotype turned up many times. J is TRBJ2-7 and V is TRBV5-1, with D tentatively TRBD1 (8 bases). Trimming took off 4 bases at V and 9 bases at J, with 17 bases between the two ends. Germline V CDR1 and CDR2: SGHRS, YFSETQ. This CDR3 is 13 amino acids long. The CDR3 nucleotides are TGCGCCAGCAGCGTGGACAGGGAGGGGCGGCAGTACTTC. It codes for CASSVDREGRQYF. Complete variable domain (other parts from reference TRBV5-1 and TRBJ2-7): KAGVTQTPRYLIKTRGQQVTLSCSPISGHRSVSWYQQTPGQGLQFLFEYFSETQRNKGNFPGRFSGRQFSNSRSEMNVSTLELGDSALYLCASSVDREGRQYFGPGTRLTVT.

The gene calls are TRBV5-1 and TRBJ2-2; tentative D call: TRBD2 (6 bases). Trimming took off 4 bases at V and 1 base at J, with 14 bases between the two ends. There are 16 residues in the CDR3. Germline V gene data show CDR1 as SGHRS and CDR2 as YFSETQ. In DNA form, the CDR3 reads TGCGCCAGCAGCGCCCAGCTGGGGGGGAACACCGGGGAGCTGTTTTTT. Translating gives CASSAQLGGNTGELFF.

This clonotype was counted a few times. The chain couples TRBV19 to TRBJ2-7; the match to TRBD1 covers 8 bases. Germline-derived CDR1 and CDR2 are LNHDA and SQIVND (reference sequence). Trimming cost V 5 bases and J 6 bases; bases outside gene matches: 9. This CDR3 contains 14 residues. This CDR3 is CASSLLTGGAEQYF. CDR3 DNA sequence: TGTGCCAGTAGTTTGCTCACAGGGGGAGCCGAGCAGTACTTC.

A word on this clonotype: A read error may account for a junction end that differs from germline. The chain employs TRBV6-5 and TRBJ1-4; TRBD1 agrees at 8 bases. CDR3 size: 19 residues. Germline V gives CDR1 MNHEY, CDR2 SVGAGI. The DNA of the CDR3 is TGTGCCAGCACTTACTCCCGCCCGACAGGGGTGGCAACTAATGAAAAACTGTTTTTT. Amino acid sequence: CASTYSRPTGVATNEKLFF.

This clonotype appeared many times. The genes are TRBV7-9 and TRBJ2-1; TRBD1 matches 7 bases. This CDR3 region has 15 residues. The V and J ends lost 4 bases and 5 bases, in that order; junction bases with no gene match: 8. In germline, CDR1 is SEHNR, CDR2 FQNEAQ (reference sequence). The chain's CDR3 is CASSWSGTENNEQFF. The CDR3 DNA follows: TGTGCCAGCAGCTGGTCCGGGACAGAGAACAATGAGCAGTTCTTC.

The chain combines TRBV7-9 with TRBJ1-4; possible D gene TRBD1, 6 bases. Per the germline V gene, CDR1 is SEHNR and CDR2 is FQNEAQ (reference sequence). The CDR3 is 15 amino acids. V dropped 5 bases and J dropped 8 bases, with 18 bases sitting between them. The CDR3 is CASSTLADSREKLFF. The CDR3 DNA is TGTGCCAGCAGCACCCTGGCGGACAGCAGGGAAAAACTGTTTTTT.

In its sample, this clonotype was seen many times. The rearrangement links TRBV30 to TRBJ2-1; no clear D. This CDR3 has 13 amino acids. The V gene's germline CDR1 is GTSNPN and CDR2 SVGIG (reference sequence). V was pared by 2 bases and J by 5 bases, with 10 bases between. In DNA, the CDR3 is TGTGCCTGGAGTTATGGCTCGCACAATGAGCAGTTCTTC. The encoded protein is CAWSYGSHNEQFF.

A remark on this clonotype: A read error is possible here, since a much larger clone lies one base away. The V and J genes are TRBV11-2 and TRBJ2-3; 14 nucleotides align to TRBD2. The CDR3 is made up of 20 amino acids. Germline V gene lookup returns CDR1 SGHAT and CDR2 FQNNGV. The CDR3 is CASSLDSVWTSGRTTGTQYF. The CDR3 DNA is TGTGCCAGCAGCTTAGACTCCGTATGGACTAGCGGGAGGACGACAGGTACGCAGTATTTT.

This clonotype was counted ten times or more. J is TRBJ1-1 and V is TRBV30; 7 nucleotides align to TRBD1. The junction had 9 bases not matched to a gene; V was cut back by 4 bases and J by 4 bases. Per germline, CDR1 GTSNPN and CDR2 SVGIG (reference sequence). The CDR3 consists of 14 residues. CDR3 protein: CAWNEVRGGTEAFF. The DNA for the CDR3 is TGTGCCTGGAATGAAGTCAGGGGGGGCACTGAAGCTTTCTTT.

The chain has TRBV12-3 or TRBV12-4 and TRBJ1-6; TRBD1 is a possible D gene (6 bases). The CDR3 has 14 amino acids. The germline V and J ends were trimmed by 4 bases and 7 bases, with 11 bases remaining between them. CDR3 DNA: TGTGCCAGCAGTTATTACAGGGTAAATTCACCCCTCCACTTT. Its protein product is CASSYYRVNSPLHF.

Only a few counts were recorded for this clonotype. Being one base from a much bigger clone, this may be a read error. This chain links TRBV6-1 with TRBJ2-5; weak D call: TRBD1 (5 bases). Germline CDR1 is MNHNS and CDR2 is SASEGT. The V and J ends lost 2 bases and 1 base respectively, with 11 bases between them. This CDR3 region has 15 residues. The CDR3 DNA is TGTGCCAGCAGTGAAAGGTGGGGCACCCAAGAGACCCAGTACTTC. Translation gives CASSERWGTQETQYF.